This T cell receptor beta chain originates from a study of T cell responses to AZD1222 COVID-19 vaccine. General observations from the study: Clonal diversity was possibly underestimated, and white British individuals and females predominated among donors. Targets within unmutated variant regions were reportedly found for nearly half of spike-specific TCRs. AZD1222 recipients seropositive at baseline numbered only five or six.

Trimming pared 1 base from V and 14 bases from J, leaving 20 bases between. The CDR3 extends over 15 amino acids. Looked up from germline, CDR1 is MGHRA and CDR2 is YSYEKL. Measured with immunoSEQ multiplex PCR; TCRdb has only the in-frame clones, and not every one. The sample holds more than 95,000 clones; roughly 87% are singletons and the top ten take roughly 8%. On this clone: Its target is unknown.

V usage is TRBV4-1 and J usage is TRBJ1-4; no reliable D call. The origin of this receptor is an adult in good health. The sample here was peripheral blood, taken on day 0 of AZD1222 vaccination. CDR3 region: CASSQGGGFEKALFF. The CDR3 DNA reads TGCGCCAGCAGCCAAGGAGGAGGCTTCGAAAAAGCCCTGTTTTTT.